These 16 T cell receptor beta chains were all obtained from the same sample, sequenced in a study of cytomegalovirus exposure and HLA in healthy donors. It was with 60 Vbeta and 13 Jbeta primers that the PCR ran. Clones were sequenced by immunoSEQ multiplex PCR, and TCRdb holds only the in-frame ones, with some missing. The sample contains over 100,000 clones, 74% of which appear only once. Sequencing was performed on PBMCs. The receptor set was obtained from a human donor in good health.

The rearrangement links TRBV4-2 to TRBJ1-4; D ambiguous. In germline, CDR1 is LGHNA, CDR2 YNFKEQ. The V gene lost 0 bases and the J gene lost 5 bases, with 7 bases spanning the gap. CDR3 length equals 14 residues. CDR3 amino acids: CASSQDLRNEKLFF. CDR3 bases: TGTGCCAGCAGCCAAGATCTTAGAAATGAAAAACTGTTTTTT.

This clone was seen a few times. CDR3 in DNA: TGCGCCAGCAGCCAGGACAGGGAGACACCCCTCCACTTT. This gives the protein CASSQDRETPLHF. The chain is built from TRBV4-1 and TRBJ1-6; 8 bases fit TRBD1. This CDR3 has 13 residues. Germline assignment: CDR1 MGHRA and CDR2 YSYEKL. The trim removed 3 bases at V and 11 bases at J, leaving 3 bases unmatched.

The chain has TRBV28 and TRBJ1-5; D unresolved. V dropped 3 bases and J dropped 9 bases, with 9 bases sitting between them. The length of the CDR3 is 12 residues. CDR1 is MDHEN and CDR2 is SYDVKM in the germline V gene. The CDR3 sequence: CASSFSVRPQHF. CDR3 DNA: TGTGCCAGCAGTTTTTCGGTCCGGCCCCAGCATTTT.

The rearrangement links TRBV12-5 to TRBJ1-2; D remains ambiguous. This CDR3 has 14 amino acids. With 6 bases removed from V and 8 bases from J, the gap between germline ends came to 19 bases. From germline, CDR1 is LGHNT and CDR2 FRNRAP. The CDR3 loop reads CASGIMDGEGGYTF. Here the CDR3 DNA reads TGTGCTAGTGGGATTATGGACGGCGAGGGAGGCTACACCTTC.

This chain joins TRBV30 and TRBJ2-6; 13 nucleotides align to TRBD2. After removal of 2 bases from V and 1 base from J, the junction contained 2 bases not matched to a gene. Germline V CDR1 and CDR2: GTSNPN, SVGIG (reference sequence). The CDR3 length is 17 residues. The CDR3 nucleotides are TGTGCCTGGAGTAGGACTAGCGGGAGATCTGGGGCCAACGTCCTGACTTTC. It encodes CAWSRTSGRSGANVLTF.

The chain carries TRBV5-1 and TRBJ2-5; TRBD2 matches 8 bases. The CDR3 extends over 16 amino acids. V dropped 4 bases and J dropped 3; count of bases not matched to a gene: 11. Germline CDR1 reads SGHRS; CDR2 reads YFSETQ. CDR3: CASSTSRGEVEETQYF. The CDR3 bases are TGCGCCAGCAGCACCTCGCGGGGGGAGGTAGAAGAGACCCAGTACTTC. Full variable domain (missing parts from reference TRBV5-1 and TRBJ2-5): KAGVTQTPRYLIKTRGQQVTLSCSPISGHRSVSWYQQTPGQGLQFLFEYFSETQRNKGNFPGRFSGRQFSNSRSEMNVSTLELGDSALYLCASSTSRGEVEETQYFGPGTRLLVL.

V is TRBV7-9 and J is TRBJ2-1, with 9 bases aligning to TRBD2. Germline V lookup: CDR1 SEHNR, CDR2 FQNEAQ (reference sequence). J gave up 4 bases and V 5 bases, and 9 bases lay outside the gene matches. The CDR3 consists of 16 residues. Here the CDR3 reads CASSLGPSGAYNEQFF. In DNA form, the CDR3 reads TGTGCCAGCAGCCTCGGGCCTAGCGGGGCTTACAATGAGCAGTTCTTC.

CDR3 in DNA: TGTGCCAGCAGCTCTGCTGGGACTGACCAAGAGACCCAGTACTTC. Translating gives CASSSAGTDQETQYF. The genes are TRBV7-6 and TRBJ2-5; a possible D gene is TRBD2 (6 bases). Trimming left V 4 bases short and J 0 bases short, with 12 bases between. CDR1 is SGHVS, CDR2 FNYEAQ, per germline. The CDR3 consists of 15 residues.

Written as DNA, the CDR3 is TGTGCCAGCAGTGACAGGGAGGCTCAGCCCCAGCATTTT. Its translation: CASSDREAQPQHF. The rearrangement joins TRBV2 to TRBJ1-5; D possibly corresponds to TRBD1 (5 bases). CDR1 is SNHLY and CDR2 is FYNNEI in the germline V gene. The CDR3 contains 13 residues. V dropped 3 bases and J dropped 6 bases, with 9 bases sitting between them.

The chain has TRBV7-2 and TRBJ1-6, with 9 positions matching TRBD1. CDR1 and CDR2 (germline): SGHTA, FQGNSA. The CDR3 is 14 amino acids. V was pared by 9 bases and J by 6 bases, with 6 bases of the junction left unmatched. The CDR3 is CASKPGQGNSPLHF. The DNA for the CDR3 is TGTGCCAGTAAACCGGGACAGGGTAATTCACCCCTCCACTTT.

The CDR3 protein is CASSRTGGPRNSPLHF. Written as DNA, the CDR3 is TGTGCCAGCAGCCGGACAGGGGGGCCCAGGAATTCACCCCTCCACTTT. This chain uses TRBV11-2 with TRBJ1-6; 10 bases are shared with TRBD1. Germline values: CDR1 SGHAT, CDR2 FQNNGV. The ends lost 5 bases at V and 7 bases at J; junction bases unmatched: 8. CDR3 size: 16 residues. The whole variable domain, filled in from reference TRBV11-2 and TRBJ1-6, reads EAGVAQSPRYKIIEKRQSVAFWCNPISGHATLYWYQQILGQGPKLLIQFQNNGVVDDSQLPKDRFSAERLKGVDSTLKIQPAKLEDSAVYLCASSRTGGPRNSPLHFGNGTRLTVT.

CDR3 amino acids: CASSLGQVNSPLHF. In DNA form, the CDR3 reads TGTGCCAGCAGCTTGGGACAGGTGAATTCACCCCTCCACTTT. The chain employs TRBV7-9 and TRBJ1-6; TRBD1 matches 8 bases. The CDR3 has 14 residues. Unmatched junction bases numbered 2, after V lost 3 bases and J lost 7 bases. CDR1 is SEHNR and CDR2 is FQNEAQ in the germline V gene (reference sequence).

This clone came up a few times. Different DNA sequences within this sample yield the same CDR3. V and J are TRBV6-1 and TRBJ1-3; a weak D match, TRBD1 (5 bases). This CDR3 is 16 amino acids long. Trimming removed 0 bases from V and 4 bases from J, with 13 bases in between. The germline V gene has CDR1 MNHNS and CDR2 SASEGT. CDR3 nucleotide sequence: TGTGCCAGCAGTGAAGCGAAGGGGTTAGGAGGAAACACCATATATTTT. It encodes CASSEAKGLGGNTIYF.

In nucleotides, the CDR3 is TGCGCCAGCAGCTTGGCCTCCGAGACCCAGTACTTC. It specifies CASSLASETQYF. V is TRBV5-1 and J is TRBJ2-5; no firm D call. V lost 0 bases, J lost 5 bases, and 5 bases lay in between. Germline V gives CDR1 SGHRS, CDR2 YFSETQ. The CDR3 is 12 residues long.

This clone was found a few times. The V and J genes are TRBV19 and TRBJ2-1; D gene ambiguous. This CDR3 region has 15 residues. V was trimmed by 3 bases and J by 2 bases, leaving 11 bases between them. From germline, CDR1 is LNHDA and CDR2 SQIVND (reference sequence). DNA of the CDR3: TGTGCCAGTAGTATGAGGTACGCTCCCTACAATGAGCAGTTCTTC. Residues: CASSMRYAPYNEQFF.

This chain links TRBV2 with TRBJ1-1; 7 nucleotides match TRBD1. J lost 11 bases, V lost 7 bases, and 13 bases had no gene match. The length of the CDR3 is 13 residues. Germline assignment: CDR1 SNHLY and CDR2 FYNNEI. The CDR3 is CASTERTGMAAFF. CDR3 sequence (DNA): TGTGCCAGCACCGAAAGGACAGGAATGGCTGCTTTCTTT.